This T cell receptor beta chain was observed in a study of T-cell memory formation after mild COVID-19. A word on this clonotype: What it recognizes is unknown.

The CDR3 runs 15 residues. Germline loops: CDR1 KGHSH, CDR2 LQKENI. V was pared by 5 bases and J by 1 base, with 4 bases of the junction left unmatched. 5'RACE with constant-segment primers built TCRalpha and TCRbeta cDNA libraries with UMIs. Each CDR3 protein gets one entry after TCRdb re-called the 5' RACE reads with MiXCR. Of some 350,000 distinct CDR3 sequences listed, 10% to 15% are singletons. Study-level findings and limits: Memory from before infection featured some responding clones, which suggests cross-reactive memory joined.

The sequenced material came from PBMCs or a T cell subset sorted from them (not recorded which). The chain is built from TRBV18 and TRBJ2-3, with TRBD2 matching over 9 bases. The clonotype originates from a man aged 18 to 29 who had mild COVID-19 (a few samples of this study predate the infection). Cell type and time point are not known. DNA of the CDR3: TGTGCCAGCTCATATCCTAGCGGGGGCACAGATACGCAGTATTTT. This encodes CASSYPSGGTDTQYF.